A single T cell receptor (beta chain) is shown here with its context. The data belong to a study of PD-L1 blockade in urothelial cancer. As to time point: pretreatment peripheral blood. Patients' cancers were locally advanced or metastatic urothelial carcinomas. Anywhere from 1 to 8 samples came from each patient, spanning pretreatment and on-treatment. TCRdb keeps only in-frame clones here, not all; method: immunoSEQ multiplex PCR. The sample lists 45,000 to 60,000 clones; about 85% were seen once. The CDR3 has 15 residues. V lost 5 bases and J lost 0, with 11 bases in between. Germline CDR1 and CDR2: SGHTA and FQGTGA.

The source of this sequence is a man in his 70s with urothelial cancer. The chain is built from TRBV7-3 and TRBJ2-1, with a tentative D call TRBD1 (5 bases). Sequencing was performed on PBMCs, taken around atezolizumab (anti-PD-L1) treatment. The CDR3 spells CASSQTVSSYNEQFF. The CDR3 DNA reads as TGTGCCAGCAGCCAGACAGTTAGCTCCTACAATGAGCAGTTCTTC.